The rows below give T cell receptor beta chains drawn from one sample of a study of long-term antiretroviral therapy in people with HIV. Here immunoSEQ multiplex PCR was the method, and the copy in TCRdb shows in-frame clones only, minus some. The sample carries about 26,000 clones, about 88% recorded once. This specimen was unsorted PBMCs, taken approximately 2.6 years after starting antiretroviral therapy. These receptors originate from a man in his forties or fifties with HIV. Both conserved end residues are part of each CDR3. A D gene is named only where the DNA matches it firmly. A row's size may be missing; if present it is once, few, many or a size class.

TGTGCCAGCAGCCCGGTCCTCCAAAAGCAGTACTTC | CASSPVLQKQYF | TRBJ2-7 | . | TRBV11-2 | .
TGTGCCAGCCTAGATTATGGCTACACCTTC | CASLDYGYTF | TRBJ1-2 | . | TRBV6-1 | .
TGTGCCTGGAGTTGGAGGGGCAACTATGGCTACACCTTC | CAWSWRGNYGYTF | TRBJ1-2 | . | TRBV30 | .
TGTGCCAGCAGCCGGGACCAAGGGACAGGCATCGAAGCTTTCTTT | CASSRDQGTGIEAFF | TRBJ1-1 | once | TRBV11-2 | TRBD1
TGTGCCAGCAGCTTCGATGGGCAGGGATATGAAAAACTGTTTTTT | CASSFDGQGYEKLFF | TRBJ1-4 | . | TRBV7-2 | .
TGCGCCAGCAGCGTCACCGGGACTAGAGGCACAGATACGCAGTATTTT | CASSVTGTRGTDTQYF | TRBJ2-3 | . | TRBV5-1 | TRBD2
TGTGCTAGTGGTGGGGACTTTAACGGAAACACCATATATTTT | CASGGDFNGNTIYF | TRBJ1-3 | . | TRBV12-5 | .
TGTGCCAGCAGTTTATTGACAGGGAGCTACGAGCAGTACTTC | CASSLLTGSYEQYF | TRBJ2-7 | . | TRBV27 | TRBD1
TGTGCCAGTAGTATTATGTCCTTCTCGAACACTGAAGCTTTCTTT | CASSIMSFSNTEAFF | TRBJ1-1 | . | TRBV19 | .
TGCAGCGCAGCTCCCCAGGGGGCGCGATCAGCTTTCTTT | CSAAPQGARSAFF | TRBJ1-1 | once | TRBV29-1 | TRBD1
TGTGCCATCAGTGAAGGAATCTACGAGCAGTACTTC | CAISEGIYEQYF | TRBJ2-7 | . | TRBV10-3 | .
TGTGCCACCAGCAGAGAAGGTCGGGAGGTGGAGACCCAGTACTTC | CATSREGREVETQYF | TRBJ2-5 | . | TRBV15 | TRBD2
TGCGCCAGCAGCCTGGAGGGGGCGTACCAAGAGACCCAGTACTTC | CASSLEGAYQETQYF | TRBJ2-5 | . | TRBV4-1 | .
TGTGCCATCAGTGGACAGGGGAGGATCTACAATGAGCAGTTCTTC | CAISGQGRIYNEQFF | TRBJ2-1 | once | TRBV10-3 | TRBD1
TGTGCCAGCAGTCCTACAAGGCAAGAGACCCAGTACTTC | CASSPTRQETQYF | TRBJ2-5 | . | TRBV6-6 | .
TGTGCCAGCAGCTTAGAGGGCCGTCTCCTGGGTGGCTACACCTTC | CASSLEGRLLGGYTF | TRBJ1-2 | . | TRBV7-9 | .
TGTGCCAGCAGCTTAGCGGGCAGGGGGATCAATCAGCCCCAGCATTTT | CASSLAGRGINQPQHF | TRBJ1-5 | . | TRBV7-9 | TRBD1
TGCGCCAGCAGCTTCGGACAGACTAGCACAGATACGCAGTATTTT | CASSFGQTSTDTQYF | TRBJ2-3 | . | TRBV5-1 | .
TGTGCCAGTAGTATCTCCGCGAGAATACATAATTCACCCCTCCACTTT | CASSISARIHNSPLHF | TRBJ1-6 | few | TRBV19 | .
TGTGCCAGCAGTTCGGACAACTATAACTATGGCTACACCTTC | CASSSDNYNYGYTF | TRBJ1-2 | . | TRBV6-5 | .
TGCGCCAGCAGCTTATGGACGGGTTCGAACACTGAAGCTTTCTTT | CASSLWTGSNTEAFF | TRBJ1-1 | . | TRBV5-1 | .
TGTGCCAGCAGCTTGACAGGGGAGAACACTGAAGCTTTCTTT | CASSLTGENTEAFF | TRBJ1-1 | . | TRBV11-2 | TRBD1
TGTGCCAGCAGCTTGGCTAGCGGTACGAGCTCCTACAATGAGCAGTTCTTC | CASSLASGTSSYNEQFF | TRBJ2-1 | once | TRBV5-4 | TRBD2
TGTGCCAGTAGTCTGGGAAACCTTCTGGGAAACACCATATATTTT | CASSLGNLLGNTIYF | TRBJ1-3 | . | TRBV19 | .
TGCGCCAGCAGCCAAGAGAGCGGGGCAAGACCCTACACCTTC | CASSQESGARPYTF | TRBJ1-2 | medium-sized | TRBV4-3 | .
TGTGCCAGCAGTTTATCCTTCGGCGGAGGGGCCAGCAATCAGCCCCAGCATTTT | CASSLSFGGGASNQPQHF | TRBJ1-5 | few | TRBV27 | .
TGTGCCAGCAGCTTTACAGGCTCCGAGCAGTACTTC | CASSFTGSEQYF | TRBJ2-7 | . | TRBV7-2 | .
TGTGCCAGCAGTCGGGCGGGGGGACACAATGAGCAGTTCTTC | CASSRAGGHNEQFF | TRBJ2-1 | . | TRBV7-9 | TRBD2
TGTGCCAGCAGTTCAAAACTAGCGGATATCTACAATGAGCAGTTCTTC | CASSSKLADIYNEQFF | TRBJ2-1 | . | TRBV27 | TRBD2
TGTGCCAGCAGTTTACCCCCGTGGCCCCTCGGAAGCAATCAGCCCCAGCATTTT | CASSLPPWPLGSNQPQHF | TRBJ1-5 | . | TRBV28 | .
TGTGCCAGCTCACCACAGAACACCGGGGAGCTGTTTTTT | CASSPQNTGELFF | TRBJ2-2 | few | TRBV18 | .
TGTGCCAGCAGCGCACCGGGACAGGGAAAAGAGACCCAGTACTTC | CASSAPGQGKETQYF | TRBJ2-5 | . | TRBV4-2 | TRBD1
TGCGCCAGCAGCTTGGTCGACGGCGTGAACACTGAAGCTTTCTTT | CASSLVDGVNTEAFF | TRBJ1-1 | . | TRBV5-1 | .
TGTGCCAGCAGCGCCGGAAAAAACATTCAGTACTTC | CASSAGKNIQYF | TRBJ2-4 | . | TRBV7-9 | .
TGTGCCAGCAGCAATCCAGGGAGGGAGACCCAGTACTTC | CASSNPGRETQYF | TRBJ2-5 | . | TRBV7-2 | .
TGTGCCAGCAGCGCCGGCGGGGGCCATCGAAACTACGAGCAGTACTTC | CASSAGGGHRNYEQYF | TRBJ2-7 | once | TRBV9 | .
TGTGCCAGCAGCTTAACCCAAACCTACAATGAGCAGTTCTTC | CASSLTQTYNEQFF | TRBJ2-1 | . | TRBV11-2 | .
TGTGCCAGCACACCAGTATGGGATAGCAATCAGCCCCAGCATTTT | CASTPVWDSNQPQHF | TRBJ1-5 | . | TRBV6-1 | .
TGTGCCAGCAGCCAAGATGGGACTAGCGGGTCCCGCACAGATACGCAGTATTTT | CASSQDGTSGSRTDTQYF | TRBJ2-3 | . | TRBV4-2 | TRBD2
TGTGCCAGTAACCTAGGGACACTGAGCAATCAGCCCCAGCATTTT | CASNLGTLSNQPQHF | TRBJ1-5 | . | TRBV19 | .
TGTGCCAGCAGCTTAGCGGCAGGACCCTACGGAAACACTGAAGCTTTCTTT | CASSLAAGPYGNTEAFF | TRBJ1-1 | . | TRBV7-6 | .
TGTGCCAGCAGCTTGGGTGGGACTAGCCTCGAGGGGGGTGAGACCCAGTACTTC | CASSLGGTSLEGGETQYF | TRBJ2-5 | . | TRBV13 | TRBD2
TGTGCCAGCAGCTTAGGGGGAGAATCACCCCTCCACTTT | CASSLGGESPLHF | TRBJ1-6 | . | TRBV7-9 | .
TGTGCCAGCACCTGGGGGGGTCCCAATGAGCAGTTCTTC | CASTWGGPNEQFF | TRBJ2-1 | . | TRBV5-6 | TRBD2
TGTGCCAGCAGCTTGGTCGAGGGTTCGGGCTACACCTTC | CASSLVEGSGYTF | TRBJ1-2 | . | TRBV5-6 | .
TGTGCCAGCTGCCCCCCGCCAGGGCCCCAAGAGACCCAGTACTTC | CASCPPPGPQETQYF | TRBJ2-5 | . | TRBV4-2 | .
TGCGCCAGCAGCTTGGAGAGAACAGATACGCAGTATTTT | CASSLERTDTQYF | TRBJ2-3 | . | TRBV5-1 | .
TGTGCCAGCAGCTTAAGAGGCGGCGCGAACACCGGGGAGCTGTTTTTT | CASSLRGGANTGELFF | TRBJ2-2 | . | TRBV7-3 | .
TGTGCCAGCAGCTTACCCGGGAGCTCCTACGAGCAGTACTTC | CASSLPGSSYEQYF | TRBJ2-7 | . | TRBV11-2 | .
TGTGCCAGCAGTTCTCCGGGACAGGGGAAAAATGAGCAGTTCTTC | CASSSPGQGKNEQFF | TRBJ2-1 | . | TRBV6-5 | TRBD1
TGCAGTGCTGGGGAAACAGATACGCAGTATTTT | CSAGETDTQYF | TRBJ2-3 | . | TRBV20-1 | .
TGTGCCATCAGTTCCGGGACGAACACCGGGGAGCTGTTTTTT | CAISSGTNTGELFF | TRBJ2-2 | . | TRBV10-3 | .
TGTGCCAGCAGGCTTATGGGACAGAACACTGAAGCTTTCTTT | CASRLMGQNTEAFF | TRBJ1-1 | . | TRBV7-9 | .
TGTGCCAGCTACAGGTCAGATACGCAGTATTTT | CASYRSDTQYF | TRBJ2-3 | . | TRBV2 | .
TGTGCCAGCAGTTTCAGGACAGGGTCCGGGTACACTGAAGCTTTCTTT | CASSFRTGSGYTEAFF | TRBJ1-1 | . | TRBV27 | TRBD1
TGTGCCAGCAGCTTGTCTATACGGCCCGGGGCGAGCAATCAGCCCCAGCATTTT | CASSLSIRPGASNQPQHF | TRBJ1-5 | . | TRBV5-5 | .
TGTGCCAGCTGTGCGGGGAGAGACTACAATGAGCAGTTCTTC | CASCAGRDYNEQFF | TRBJ2-1 | . | TRBV19 | .